This record looks at one T cell receptor (beta chain) sequence and its context. Sequencing was performed with immunoSEQ multiplex PCR; in TCRdb, only in-frame clones are kept and a portion is missing. The sample yields some 520,000 clones, around nine tenths seen once. CDR1 and CDR2 from the germline V gene are SGHTA and FQGNSA. The junction had 14 bases not matched to a gene; V was cut back by 1 base and J by 4 bases. This CDR3 is built from 19 residues. These data come from a study of Ad26.COV2.S vaccination and SARS-CoV-2 variants. Treatment: about 20 received Ad26.COV2.S at low or high dose, single or two shots; a few received placebo; per-sample allocation not given. Day 63 after the first injection of vaccine or placebo was the sampling time.

The sample consisted of peripheral blood, taken in a trial of Ad26.COV2.S vaccine versus placebo. The rearrangement uses TRBV7-2 and TRBJ1-3, with TRBD1 matching over 9 bases. The origin of this receptor is a person aged 18-65 years who received the Ad26.COV2.S COVID-19 vaccine or a placebo. The CDR3 here is CASSLVGQGPIDPGNTIYF. Here the CDR3 DNA reads TGTGCCAGCAGCTTAGTAGGACAGGGGCCGATAGATCCCGGAAACACCATATATTTT.